This is a list of T cell receptor beta chains from one sample in a study of blood T cell repertoires in COVID-19. Clones were sequenced by immunoSEQ multiplex PCR, and TCRdb holds only the in-frame ones, with some missing. Among about 51,000 clones listed, 84% were seen once. Material: peripheral blood. All receptors come from a man in his fifties or sixties with acute or convalescent COVID-19. Both conserved end residues are part of each CDR3. Fields, in order: CDR3 protein, CDR3 DNA, V gene, J gene, D gene, clone size. A D gene is named only where the DNA matches it firmly. Clone size is given for some rows only: seen once, a few or many times, or a class if the clone is expanded.

CDR3 protein: CASSLDASSYEQYF
CDR3 DNA: TGTGCCAGCAGCTTGGACGCTAGCTCCTACGAGCAGTACTTC
V gene: TRBV5-6
J gene: TRBJ2-7
D gene: .
clone size: .

CDR3 protein: CASSPRTSGAGDEQFF
CDR3 DNA: TGTGCCAGCTCACCCCGGACTAGCGGGGCCGGGGATGAGCAGTTCTTC
V gene: TRBV18
J gene: TRBJ2-1
D gene: TRBD2
clone size: .

CDR3 protein: CASSPRLAGDHEQFF
CDR3 DNA: TGTGCCAGCAGTCCGCGACTAGCGGGAGACCATGAGCAGTTCTTC
V gene: TRBV27
J gene: TRBJ2-1
D gene: TRBD2
clone size: .

CDR3 protein: CASSEGGYGYTF
CDR3 DNA: TGCGCCAGCAGTGAAGGGGGTTACGGCTACACCTTC
V gene: TRBV10-2
J gene: TRBJ1-2
D gene: .
clone size: few

CDR3 protein: CASSEDLPTAYSYEQYF
CDR3 DNA: TGTGCCAGCAGTGAAGATCTTCCAACAGCCTACTCCTACGAGCAGTACTTC
V gene: TRBV6-1
J gene: TRBJ2-7
D gene: .
clone size: .

CDR3 protein: CASSVGLAGYSSYNEQFF
CDR3 DNA: TGTGCCAGCAGCGTAGGCCTAGCGGGTTATAGCTCCTACAATGAGCAGTTCTTC
V gene: TRBV9
J gene: TRBJ2-1
D gene: TRBD2
clone size: few

CDR3 protein: CASSQGLGGETQYF
CDR3 DNA: TGTGCCAGCAGCCAGGGACTAGGGGGGGAGACCCAGTACTTC
V gene: TRBV4-2
J gene: TRBJ2-5
D gene: TRBD2
clone size: .

CDR3 protein: CASSPATVRSSYEQYF
CDR3 DNA: TGTGCCAGCAGCCCCGCGACAGTGCGAAGCTCCTACGAGCAGTACTTC
V gene: TRBV5-6
J gene: TRBJ2-7
D gene: .
clone size: .

CDR3 protein: CASTLGLQSYEQYF
CDR3 DNA: TGTGCCAGCACCTTGGGACTTCAGTCCTACGAGCAGTACTTC
V gene: TRBV6-5
J gene: TRBJ2-7
D gene: .
clone size: .

CDR3 protein: CASIHPGQGRGYTF
CDR3 DNA: TGTGCCAGCATCCACCCCGGACAGGGTAGGGGCTACACCTTC
V gene: TRBV28
J gene: TRBJ1-2
D gene: TRBD1
clone size: .

CDR3 protein: CASTRTRTANEQYF
CDR3 DNA: TGTGCCAGCACACGGACCCGGACAGCCAACGAGCAGTACTTC
V gene: TRBV7-8
J gene: TRBJ2-7
D gene: .
clone size: .

CDR3 protein: CASRFGESAEAFF
CDR3 DNA: TGTGCCAGCAGGTTCGGGGAGAGCGCTGAAGCTTTCTTT
V gene: TRBV6-5
J gene: TRBJ1-1
D gene: .
clone size: .

CDR3 protein: CASSQLAGADTQYF
CDR3 DNA: TGTGCCAGCAGCCAATTAGCGGGGGCGGATACGCAGTATTTT
V gene: TRBV4-2
J gene: TRBJ2-3
D gene: TRBD2
clone size: .

CDR3 protein: CASSPERSEATDTQYF
CDR3 DNA: TGTGCCAGCTCACCTGAGCGGTCCGAGGCCACAGATACGCAGTATTTT
V gene: TRBV18
J gene: TRBJ2-3
D gene: .
clone size: .

CDR3 protein: CASTPLGPGVYEQYF
CDR3 DNA: TGTGCCAGCACCCCCTTGGGTCCAGGGGTCTACGAGCAGTACTTC
V gene: TRBV27
J gene: TRBJ2-7
D gene: .
clone size: few

CDR3 protein: CASSSTGSHEQYF
CDR3 DNA: TGTGCCAGTAGTAGCACGGGGAGCCACGAGCAGTACTTC
V gene: TRBV19
J gene: TRBJ2-7
D gene: .
clone size: .

CDR3 protein: CSVDKLDGYTF
CDR3 DNA: TGCAGCGTCGACAAACTAGACGGCTACACCTTC
V gene: TRBV29-1
J gene: TRBJ1-2
D gene: .
clone size: .

CDR3 protein: CASSPTTNSYNEQFF
CDR3 DNA: TGTGCCAGCAGTCCCACAACCAACTCCTACAATGAGCAGTTCTTC
V gene: TRBV6-5
J gene: TRBJ2-1
D gene: .
clone size: .

CDR3 protein: CASSSRTGGEQFF
CDR3 DNA: TGTGCCAGCAGCTCAAGGACAGGGGGTGAGCAGTTCTTC
V gene: TRBV7-8
J gene: TRBJ2-1
D gene: TRBD1
clone size: .

CDR3 protein: CASSATTDYGYTF
CDR3 DNA: TGTGCCAGCAGCGCCACTACCGACTATGGCTACACCTTC
V gene: TRBV9
J gene: TRBJ1-2
D gene: .
clone size: .

CDR3 protein: CASSQGVSNQPQHF
CDR3 DNA: TGTGCCAGCAGCCAAGGAGTTAGCAATCAGCCCCAGCATTTT
V gene: TRBV7-9
J gene: TRBJ1-5
D gene: .
clone size: .

CDR3 protein: CASSPYYEQYF
CDR3 DNA: TGTGCCAGCAGCCCGTACTACGAGCAGTACTTC
V gene: TRBV7-9
J gene: TRBJ2-7
D gene: .
clone size: .